This T cell receptor beta chain was observed in a study of T-cell reconstitution after alpha-beta-depleted transplantation in children. Germline-derived CDR1 and CDR2 are DFQATT and SNEGSKA (reference sequence). The CDR3 extends over 15 amino acids. V trimming: 1 base; J trimming: 5 bases; junction bases outside the gene matches: 7. The TCRbeta library was prepared with unique molecular identifiers. TCRdb re-called the PCR reads through MiXCR, storing one row per CDR3 protein. The table shows more than 450,000 distinct CDR3 sequences, with around 17% occurring only once. The TCR sequence derives from a human donor who donated a stem cell graft to a child with acute lymphoblastic leukemia. The chain joins TRBV20-1 to TRBJ2-5, with TRBD1 matching 10 bases. This specimen was PBMCs from the stem cell graft donor, taken from the stem cell graft. The CDR3 sequence: CSARASGQGWETQYF. The CDR3 coding sequence is TGCAGTGCTAGAGCATCGGGACAGGGGTGGGAGACCCAGTACTTC.